The clone carrying this TCR beta chain was counted only a few times. This specimen comes from a study of glioma-infiltrating T cells after dendritic cell vaccination. CDR1 MDHEN and CDR2 SYDVKM come from the germline V gene. CDR3 length equals 16 residues. With 4 bases clipped from V and 1 base from J, the junction kept 8 bases outside the gene matches. None of the glioblastoma patients had an isocitrate dehydrogenase mutation. Method: immunoSEQ multiplex PCR; TCRdb's copy keeps in-frame clones and lacks some. The sample contains around 89,000 clones, around 86% of which appear only once. Source: blood, taken before dendritic cell vaccination. This clonotype was obtained from a human donor with glioblastoma. The chain combines TRBV28 with TRBJ1-1; 8 bases are a match to TRBD1. CDR3 region: CASSSGTGRKNTEAFF. CDR3 bases: TGTGCCAGCAGTTCTGGGACAGGAAGAAAGAACACTGAAGCTTTCTTT.